These 25 T cell receptor beta chains originate from one sample sequenced in a study of regulatory T cells in long-lasting Graves disease. Construction of TCR beta libraries relied on iRepertoire HTBI primers and on Arm-PCR targeting CDR3 regions. MiXCR was run by TCRdb on the multiplex PCR reads, yielding one entry per CDR3 protein. Of under 800,000 distinct CDR3 sequences in the sample, around 17% were seen once. Sample time point: newly diagnosed GD, antithyroid drugs for less than 3 months. Making the TCR library involved RNA that had been extracted from PBMCs. These data are also associated with another study on T cells in Graves' hyperthyroidism and ophthalmopathy.

The sequenced sample was peripheral blood mononuclear cells (PBMCs), obtained at new diagnosis, from a patient treated with antithyroid drugs. The receptors originated from a woman aged 25 to 45 with Graves disease.

The sample holds a few counts of this clonotype. This chain links TRBV5-6 with TRBJ2-3; 10 bases are a match to TRBD1. Germline CDR1 and CDR2: SGHDT and YYEEEE. Germline trimming cut 3 bases from V and 3 bases from J; bases unmatched to any gene: 7. The CDR3 is 16 residues long. In DNA, the CDR3 is TGTGCCAGCAGCTCTACCGGGACAGGGGCGACAGATACGCAGTATTTT. It encodes CASSSTGTGATDTQYF.

Comment on this clonotype: This may arise from a read error, as a much more abundant clone is one base away. The V call is TRBV6-2 or TRBV6-3, the J call TRBJ1-2; TRBD1 agrees at 7 bases. J gave up 0 bases and V 6 bases, and 16 bases lay outside the gene matches. The germline gives CDR1 MNHEY, CDR2 SVGEGT. The CDR3 is 18 residues long. This CDR3 reads CASRPADRDRRANYGYTF. The CDR3 DNA is TGTGCCAGCAGACCCGCCGACAGGGATCGGAGAGCTAACTATGGCTACACCTTC.

The gene calls are TRBV5-1 and TRBJ2-5; TRBD2 aligns across 10 bases. The trim removed 4 bases at V and 5 bases at J, leaving 11 bases unmatched. CDR3 size: 16 residues. Germline V gives CDR1 SGHRS, CDR2 YFSETQ. CDR3: CASSLEGLASVETQYF. The CDR3 DNA reads as TGCGCCAGCAGCCTGGAGGGACTAGCGTCGGTTGAGACCCAGTACTTC. Full variable domain (remainder filled in from reference TRBV5-1 and TRBJ2-5): KAGVTQTPRYLIKTRGQQVTLSCSPISGHRSVSWYQQTPGQGLQFLFEYFSETQRNKGNFPGRFSGRQFSNSRSEMNVSTLELGDSALYLCASSLEGLASVETQYFGPGTRLLVL.

In this sample, this clonotype turned up a few times. The rearrangement joins TRBV3-1 to TRBJ2-3; D gene uncertain. The CDR3 runs to 17 residues. CDR1 and CDR2 (germline): LGHDT, YNNKEL (reference sequence). The V and J ends lost 3 bases and 3 bases respectively, with 19 bases between them. This CDR3 reads CASSHPEPTSFTDTQYF. CDR3 coding DNA: TGTGCCAGCAGCCATCCTGAACCCACTTCCTTTACAGATACGCAGTATTTT.

The table lists this clonotype with many counts. This chain joins TRBV2 and TRBJ2-1, with unresolved D. The CDR3 covers 14 residues. V was pared by 4 bases and J by 3 bases, with 10 bases between. Germline CDR1 and CDR2: SNHLY and FYNNEI. CDR3 sequence (DNA): TGTGCCAGCAGTGTAAGGCCAGACTACAATGAGCAGTTCTTC. Translating gives CASSVRPDYNEQFF.

The table lists this clonotype with a few counts. The chain combines TRBV10-1 with TRBJ2-4; D is uncertain. The J call may be incorrect, as the DNA end agrees better with TRBJ2-7. Per the germline V gene, CDR1 is WNHNN and CDR2 is SYGVQD (reference sequence). The CDR3 sequence is 15 residues long. The CDR3 nucleotides are TGCGCCAGCAGTGAGTCAAGTGCCGGGTCCTACGAGCAGTACTTC. Translation: CASSESSAGSYEQYF.

The chain couples TRBV29-1 to TRBJ2-1, with 7 bases aligning to TRBD2. With 4 bases clipped from V and 7 bases from J, the junction kept 19 bases outside the gene matches. Looked up from germline, CDR1 is SQVTM and CDR2 is ANQGSEA. This CDR3 has 17 residues. The CDR3 protein is CSVGRGLIAGRANEQFF. CDR3 in DNA: TGCAGCGTTGGTCGGGGACTAATCGCTGGCAGGGCAAATGAGCAGTTCTTC.

This clonotype has just a few counts. V gene TRBV30 combines with J gene TRBJ1-2, with D perhaps matching TRBD1 (6 bases). The germline V gene encodes CDR1 GTSNPN and CDR2 SVGIG (reference sequence). This CDR3 is 12 amino acids long. Trimming cost V 1 base and J 6 bases, with 9 bases left between them. The CDR3 DNA reads as TGTGCCTGGAGTGCAGGGGTTCATGGCTACACCTTC. This encodes CAWSAGVHGYTF.

This clonotype was counted at least ten times. The CDR3 region is CASSPHAGGEQFF. As DNA, the CDR3 is TGTGCCAGCAGTCCTCACGCCGGCGGGGAGCAGTTCTTC. The chain combines TRBV27 with TRBJ2-1; perhaps TRBD2 as D (5 bases). Trimming cost V 5 bases and J 10 bases, with 15 bases left between them. This CDR3 spans 13 amino acids. Germline values: CDR1 MNHEY, CDR2 SMNVEV (reference sequence).

Many counts were recorded for this clonotype. The gene calls are TRBV12-3 or TRBV12-4 and TRBJ2-5; D not resolved. The CDR3 runs 13 residues. V lost 7 bases, J lost 4 bases, and 13 bases lay in between. CDR3 loop: CASKNQGLETQYF. CDR3 bases: TGTGCCAGCAAGAATCAAGGGTTAGAGACCCAGTACTTC.

The chain couples TRBV3-1 to TRBJ1-4; 7 positions agree with TRBD1. The CDR3 extends over 14 amino acids. Germline V lookup: CDR1 LGHDT, CDR2 YNNKEL (reference sequence). Trimming at V came to 6 bases and at J to 5 bases, leaving 6 bases not matched to a gene. The CDR3 DNA follows: TGTGCCAGCAGAGGACAGGCCGGGAATGAAAAACTGTTTTTT. Protein sequence: CASRGQAGNEKLFF.

This clonotype was counted ten times or more. The chain combines TRBV18 with TRBJ2-2, with D unclear. From germline, CDR1 is KGHSH and CDR2 LQKENI. This CDR3 has 12 amino acids. V lost 4 bases to trimming and J lost 8 bases, with 8 bases between them. The CDR3 is CASSRNAGELFF. As DNA, the CDR3 is TGTGCCAGCTCACGTAATGCTGGGGAGCTGTTTTTT.

Ten or more counts support this clonotype. V is TRBV28 and J is TRBJ1-5; weak D call: TRBD1 (6 bases). Germline-derived CDR1 and CDR2 are MDHEN and SYDVKM. With 7 bases removed from V and 6 bases from J, the gap between germline ends came to 16 bases. The CDR3 contains 14 residues. DNA for the CDR3: TGTGCCAGCAACTCGTACAGGGTCGGTCAGCCCCAGCATTTT. Translation: CASNSYRVGQPQHF.

This clonotype appeared many times. This rearrangement joins TRBV7-2 to TRBJ1-6; TRBD1 aligns across 7 bases. Germline assignment: CDR1 SGHTA and CDR2 FQGNSA. The CDR3 length is 15 residues. V trimming: 0 bases; J trimming: 7 bases; junction bases outside the gene matches: 3. The CDR3 DNA reads TGTGCCAGCAGCTTAGCAGGGGGCGGGAATTCACCCCTCCACTTT. Protein product: CASSLAGGGNSPLHF.

This sequence joins TRBV19 and TRBJ2-3, with D maybe TRBD1 (6 bases). V gave up 4 bases and J gave up 5 bases, with 10 bases separating them. Germline V gene lookup returns CDR1 LNHDA and CDR2 SQIVND (reference sequence). The length of the CDR3 is 13 residues. CDR3 in DNA: TGTGCCAGTAGTAAACAGGGCATAGATACGCAGTATTTT. This gives the protein CASSKQGIDTQYF.

This clonotype turned up a few times. This chain uses TRBV11-1 with TRBJ2-1; TRBD2 matches 10 bases. V gave up 5 bases and J gave up 7 bases; unmatched junction bases: 11. CDR1 and CDR2 from the germline V gene are SGHAT and FQDESV (reference sequence). The CDR3 loop spans 16 amino acids. The CDR3, as DNA: TGTGCCAGCAGCAAGCGGACTAGCGGACAAGGGAATGAGCAGTTCTTC. It is translated as CASSKRTSGQGNEQFF.

This clonotype was seen ten or more times. J is TRBJ2-1 and V is TRBV10-3, with 15 bases fitting TRBD2. The length of the CDR3 is 15 residues. CDR1 ENHRY and CDR2 SYGVKD come from the germline V gene. V shed 2 bases and J 7 bases; nucleotides not matched to a gene: 0. This chain's CDR3 is CAISEGTSGRNEQFF. The CDR3 DNA follows: TGTGCCATCAGTGAGGGGACTAGCGGGAGGAATGAGCAGTTCTTC.

This clonotype was found many times. The chain uses TRBV7-8 and TRBJ1-5; no definite D call. The CDR3 loop spans 15 amino acids. Per germline, CDR1 SGHVS and CDR2 FQNEAQ. The V gene lost 5 bases and the J gene lost 5 bases, with 16 bases spanning the gap. CDR3 nucleotide sequence: TGTGCCAGCAGCATCGGACTAGTCGGGCATCAGCCCCAGCATTTT. Its translation: CASSIGLVGHQPQHF. Full variable domain (outside the CDR3, taken from reference TRBV7-8 and TRBJ1-5): GAGVSQSPRYKVAKRGQDVALRCDPISGHVSLFWYQQALGQGPEFLTYFQNEAQLDKSGLPSDRFFAERPEGSVSTLKIQRTQQEDSAVYLCASSIGLVGHQPQHFGDGTRLSIL.

There are a few counts of this clonotype. This sequence joins TRBV5-1 and TRBJ2-7, with TRBD2 identical over 7 bases. The CDR3 consists of 14 residues. Germline CDR1 reads SGHRS; CDR2 reads YFSETQ. The ends lost 5 bases at V and 1 base at J; junction bases unmatched: 6. CDR3 amino acids: CASRVVAGSYEQYF. Written as DNA, the CDR3 is TGCGCCAGCAGGGTAGTAGCGGGTTCCTACGAGCAGTACTTC.

In this sample, this clonotype turned up a few times. This chain uses TRBV5-1 with TRBJ2-5, with 7 bases fitting TRBD1. V was pared by 0 bases and J by 4 bases, with 6 bases of the junction left unmatched. The V gene's germline CDR1 is SGHRS and CDR2 YFSETQ. This CDR3 has 15 residues. CDR3 sequence: CASSLGVTGRETQYF. The CDR3 DNA reads as TGCGCCAGCAGCTTGGGGGTGACAGGGCGAGAGACCCAGTACTTC.

The chain combines TRBV20-1 with TRBJ2-1; 7 nucleotides align to TRBD2. The CDR3 has 15 residues. Germline V gene data show CDR1 as DFQATT and CDR2 as SNEGSKA (reference sequence). V lost 6 bases to trimming and J lost 2 bases; unmatched junction nucleotides: 10. CDR3: CSAPAWEGPYNEQFF. The CDR3 DNA reads as TGCAGTGCCCCGGCGTGGGAGGGCCCCTACAATGAGCAGTTCTTC.

This clonotype occurred a few times. The CDR3 spells CASSLLGSETEAFF. CDR3 nucleotide sequence: TGTGCCAGCAGCTTATTGGGGTCGGAGACTGAAGCTTTCTTT. The chain is built from TRBV7-9 and TRBJ1-1; D unclear. The CDR3 extends over 14 amino acids. V lost 2 bases and J lost 5, with 12 bases in between. Germline assignment: CDR1 SEHNR and CDR2 FQNEAQ (reference sequence).

This clonotype came up many times. The chain couples TRBV12-5 to TRBJ2-3, with D possibly being TRBD2 (6 bases). The germline gives CDR1 LGHNT, CDR2 FRNRAP. This CDR3 contains 15 residues. The germline V and J ends were trimmed by 3 bases and 3 bases, with 13 bases remaining between them. The CDR3: CASGLHSGVTDTQYF. DNA of the CDR3: TGTGCTAGTGGTTTACATTCGGGGGTGACAGATACGCAGTATTTT. The full variable domain, completed using reference TRBV12-5 and TRBJ2-3, is DARVTQTPRHKVTEMGQEVTMRCQPILGHNTVFWYRQTMMQGLELLAYFRNRAPLDDSGMPKDRFSAEMPDATLATLKIQPSEPRDSAVYFCASGLHSGVTDTQYFGPGTRLTVL.

The V call is TRBV7-9, the J call TRBJ1-4; TRBD1 might be the D (6 bases). Germline CDR1 reads SEHNR; CDR2 reads FQNEAQ (reference sequence). V lost 5 bases and J 7 bases, leaving 20 bases between the germline ends. The CDR3 loop spans 16 amino acids. Here the CDR3 reads CASSATQGTAFEKLFF. The CDR3 DNA sequence: TGTGCCAGCAGCGCCACACAGGGAACCGCCTTTGAAAAACTGTTTTTT.

This clonotype was recorded a few times. The V and J genes are TRBV28 and TRBJ1-6, with no clear D. The CDR3 is made up of 16 amino acids. Germline CDR1 is MDHEN and CDR2 is SYDVKM. Deletions cut 3 bases from V and 10 bases from J, with 19 bases between. For the CDR3, the DNA is TGTGCCAGCAGTTTCGTTTTATGGGGTGGCGAATCACCCCTCCACTTT. It codes for CASSFVLWGGESPLHF. The variable domain in full, with the rest retrieved from reference TRBV28 and TRBJ1-6, is DVKVTQSSRYLVKRTGEKVFLECVQDMDHENMFWYRQDPGLGLRLIYFSYDVKMKEKGDIPEGYSVSREKKERFSLILESASTNQTSMYLCASSFVLWGGESPLHFGNGTRLTVT.